These 28 T cell receptor beta chains originate from one sample sequenced in a study of blood T cell repertoires in COVID-19. The repertoire was sequenced with immunoSEQ multiplex PCR; TCRdb's copy has only in-frame clones and lacks some. The sample lists tens of thousands of clones, around 90% occurring once. Source material: PBMCs or T cells enriched from blood (not recorded which). The receptors here all came from a woman in her forties who had recovered from COVID-19.

This chain links TRBV6-4 with TRBJ1-1; D unclear. CDR3 length equals 14 residues. In germline, CDR1 is MRHNA, CDR2 SNTAGT. V was clipped by 0 bases and J by 1 base, with 6 bases between them. The CDR3 reads CASSDSQENTEAFF. The DNA of the CDR3 is TGTGCCAGCAGTGACTCGCAGGAGAACACTGAAGCTTTCTTT.

This clone came up once. The chain combines TRBV21-1 with TRBJ1-1. TRBV21-1 constitutes a pseudogene. The CDR3 spans 14 residues. CDR3 in DNA: TGTGCCAGCAGCCTAGTTTGGCTGAACACTGAAGCTTTCTTT. Translation: CASSLVWLNTEAFF.

This chain links TRBV5-1 with TRBJ2-7, with 7 bases aligning to TRBD1. After removal of 7 bases from V and 5 bases from J, the junction contained 15 bases not matched to a gene. The CDR3 spans 15 residues. Germline CDR1 SGHRS, CDR2 YFSETQ. DNA for the CDR3: TGCGCCAGCCGTGCCCCGACAGGGCCCGTAAACGAGCAGTACTTC. This encodes CASRAPTGPVNEQYF.

The rearrangement links TRBV11-3 to TRBJ2-1; the match to TRBD1 covers 7 bases. Trimming took 1 base from V and 5 from J; bases not matched to a gene: 5. This CDR3 comprises 15 residues. CDR1 is SGHNT, CDR2 YENEEA, per germline. For the CDR3, the DNA is TGTGCCAGCAGCTTAGCGGGACAGAAGAACAATGAGCAGTTCTTC. Translation gives CASSLAGQKNNEQFF.

J is TRBJ1-3 and V is TRBV19, with TRBD1 as a possible D gene (6 bases). CDR3 length: 16 residues. The germline gives CDR1 LNHDA, CDR2 SQIVND (reference sequence). Trimming stripped 3 bases from V and 3 bases from J, with 15 bases between. This chain's CDR3 is CASSMAGGYRGNTIYF. DNA for the CDR3: TGTGCCAGTAGTATGGCGGGGGGCTATCGTGGAAACACCATATATTTT.

This chain uses TRBV9 with TRBJ2-5; 10 bases line up with TRBD1. The CDR3 sequence is 16 residues long. V was clipped by 4 bases and J by 4 bases; unmatched bases: 10. Per the germline V gene, CDR1 is SGDLS and CDR2 is YYNGEE. The CDR3 coding sequence is TGTGCCAGCAGCTTATCGGACAGGGGGGTTGGAGAGACCCAGTACTTC. This codes for CASSLSDRGVGETQYF.

V usage is TRBV2 and J usage is TRBJ1-2, with 8 nucleotides matching TRBD1. This CDR3 has 12 amino acids. V was clipped by 11 bases and J by 8 bases; unmatched bases: 10. The germline V gene encodes CDR1 SNHLY and CDR2 FYNNEI. The chain's CDR3 is CAATTGVRGYTF. The CDR3, as DNA: TGTGCCGCAACGACAGGGGTTCGCGGCTACACCTTC.

The rearrangement joins TRBV27 to TRBJ1-4; D might be TRBD1 (5 bases). V lost 5 bases and J lost 5, with 15 bases in between. This CDR3 is 15 amino acids long. The germline CDR1 and CDR2 sequences are MNHEY and SMNVEV (reference sequence). This CDR3 is CASSPRQYLNEKLFF. The CDR3 bases are TGTGCCAGCAGTCCAAGACAGTATCTAAATGAAAAACTGTTTTTT.

This chain uses TRBV6-5 with TRBJ1-5, with a possible D match to TRBD1 (5 bases). CDR3 size: 14 residues. Per germline, CDR1 MNHEY and CDR2 SVGAGI. Trimming cost V 6 bases and J 6 bases, with 15 bases left between them. Here the CDR3 DNA reads TGTGCCAGCAGGCCTGCAGGGATCGGTCAGCCCCAGCATTTT. This encodes CASRPAGIGQPQHF.

This chain connects TRBV15 to TRBJ2-3; D gene unclear. The germline gives CDR1 LNHNV, CDR2 YYDKDF (reference sequence). Trimming took 0 bases from V and 4 from J, leaving 11 bases between them. The CDR3 sequence is 15 residues long. The CDR3 coding sequence is TGTGCCACCAGCAGAGATCCACTCGGTTCAGATACGCAGTATTTT. This sequence encodes CATSRDPLGSDTQYF. The full variable domain, completed using reference TRBV15 and TRBJ2-3, is DAMVIQNPRYQVTQFGKPVTLSCSQTLNHNVMYWYQQKSSQAPKLLFHYYDKDFNNEADTPDNFQSRRPNTSFCFLDIRSPGLGDTAMYLCATSRDPLGSDTQYFGPGTRLTVL.

The chain couples TRBV14 to TRBJ2-5; 7 bases are a match to TRBD2. V dropped 4 bases and J dropped 5; count of bases not matched to a gene: 7. Germline V gene data show CDR1 as SGHDN and CDR2 as FVKESK. This CDR3 region has 14 residues. The CDR3 region has the DNA TGTGCCAGCAGCCGAATGACTAGCTTGGAGACCCAGTACTTC. It specifies CASSRMTSLETQYF.

The V call is TRBV3-1 (or the pseudogene TRBV3-2), the J call TRBJ2-5; possibly TRBD2 for D (6 bases). Germline values: CDR1 LGHDT, CDR2 YNNKEL (reference sequence). The CDR3 sequence is 19 residues long. V lost 2 bases to trimming and J lost 3 bases, with 25 bases between them. CDR3 coding DNA: TGTGCCAGCAGCCAACTTAACTCCTTAAATCTCGGGGGAAAAGAGACCCAGTACTTC. Its translation: CASSQLNSLNLGGKETQYF.

The CDR3 reads CASSWGAGASTDTQYF. CDR3 bases: TGTGCCAGCAGCTGGGGGGCGGGGGCTAGCACAGATACGCAGTATTTT. The chain couples TRBV11-2 to TRBJ2-3; the D gene is possibly TRBD2 (7 bases). The CDR3 runs to 16 residues. Between the trimmed V and J ends, which lost 4 bases and 0 bases, there was a span of 14 bases. The V gene's germline CDR1 is SGHAT and CDR2 FQNNGV.

This chain connects TRBV6-5 to TRBJ1-2, with D perhaps TRBD1 (6 bases). The ends were cut back, 6 bases at V and 0 bases at J, with 8 bases in the middle. This CDR3 region has 13 residues. The V gene's germline CDR1 is MNHEY and CDR2 SVGAGI. DNA of the CDR3: TGTGCCAGCAGCAGGGGAGCTAACTATGGCTACACCTTC. Protein sequence: CASSRGANYGYTF.

The rearrangement joins TRBV6-1 to TRBJ2-1; D might be TRBD2 (6 bases). Trimming shortened V by 0 bases and J by 8 bases, and 14 bases separated the two germline ends. The CDR3 extends over 15 amino acids. Germline-derived CDR1 and CDR2 are MNHNS and SASEGT. The CDR3 coding sequence is TGTGCCAGCAGTGAAGCGGGGCGGGGAGTCCATGAGCAGTTCTTC. The encoded protein is CASSEAGRGVHEQFF.

V is TRBV4-2 and J is TRBJ2-4, with D perhaps matching TRBD1 (5 bases). The CDR3 runs to 18 residues. Trimming removed 3 bases at V and 1 base at J, with 19 bases between. The V gene's germline CDR1 is LGHNA and CDR2 YNFKEQ. The CDR3: CASSHPLSAKGAKNIQYF. Here the CDR3 DNA reads TGTGCCAGCAGCCACCCACTATCCGCCAAGGGGGCCAAAAACATTCAGTACTTC.

V gene TRBV9 combines with J gene TRBJ2-2; no definite D call. The CDR3 extends over 15 amino acids. Trimming took off 0 bases at V and 3 bases at J, with 9 bases between the two ends. Germline V gives CDR1 SGDLS, CDR2 YYNGEE. CDR3 nucleotide sequence: TGTGCCAGCAGCGTAGATCTGGCGGACACCGGGGAGCTGTTTTTT. It translates to CASSVDLADTGELFF.

This chain uses TRBV10-3 with TRBJ1-6, with 11 bases that match TRBD1. Germline CDR1 ENHRY, CDR2 SYGVKD. V lost 0 bases to trimming and J lost 6 bases; unmatched junction nucleotides: 13. This CDR3 is built from 20 residues. CDR3 in DNA: TGTGCCATCAGTGAGTCGCCCCGGACAGGGGGCGAACGAAGTAATTCACCCCTCCACTTT. It specifies CAISESPRTGGERSNSPLHF.

The rearrangement uses TRBV11-2 and TRBJ2-3, with 14 bases lining up with TRBD2. The CDR3 has 15 residues. The germline V gene encodes CDR1 SGHAT and CDR2 FQNNGV. V trimming: 7 bases; J trimming: 6 bases; junction bases outside the gene matches: 6. CDR3 residues: CASIRRLAGGDTQYF. CDR3 nucleotides: TGTGCCAGCATCCGGAGACTAGCGGGGGGGGATACGCAGTATTTT. Combining the CDR3 with reference TRBV11-2 and TRBJ2-3 gives the whole variable domain EAGVAQSPRYKIIEKRQSVAFWCNPISGHATLYWYQQILGQGPKLLIQFQNNGVVDDSQLPKDRFSAERLKGVDSTLKIQPAKLEDSAVYLCASIRRLAGGDTQYFGPGTRLTVL.

This clone turned up a few times. The chain has TRBV11-3 and TRBJ2-7; no firm D call. Germline CDR1 SGHNT, CDR2 YENEEA. The V end was cut by 2 bases, the J end by 4 bases, with 9 bases between. The CDR3 is 13 amino acids. Written as DNA, the CDR3 is TGTGCCAGCAGCTTAATTCTCGGGTACGAGCAGTACTTC. It translates to CASSLILGYEQYF.

The chain is built from TRBV5-6 and TRBJ1-1, with TRBD1 as a possible D gene (6 bases). V lost 4 bases and J lost 2, with 18 bases in between. Looked up from germline, CDR1 is SGHDT and CDR2 is YYEEEE. The CDR3 runs to 16 residues. In DNA, the CDR3 is TGTGCCAGCAGCCAATATCTAGGACAGACAAACACTGAAGCTTTCTTT. Translated: CASSQYLGQTNTEAFF.

In this sample, this clone turned up once. CDR3 nucleotide sequence: TGTGCCAGCAGTAACGACTTGGGTCGCAGCACGCAGTATTTT. Its translation: CASSNDLGRSTQYF. The chain links TRBV6-5 to TRBJ2-3; D gene ambiguous. This CDR3 contains 14 residues. Germline assignment: CDR1 MNHEY and CDR2 SVGAGI. The V gene lost 5 bases and the J gene lost 9 bases, with 18 bases spanning the gap.

The sample holds one count of this clone. The chain employs TRBV5-1 and TRBJ1-2, with no clear D. This CDR3 is 12 amino acids long. Germline CDR1 SGHRS, CDR2 YFSETQ. V lost 1 base and J 3 bases, leaving 4 bases between the germline ends. Here the CDR3 reads CASSLTDYGYTF. CDR3 coding DNA: TGCGCCAGCAGCTTGACAGACTATGGCTACACCTTC.

The V and J genes are TRBV29-1 and TRBJ2-7; 8 nucleotides agree with TRBD1. The CDR3 runs to 14 residues. The ends lost 7 bases at V and 1 base at J; junction bases unmatched: 9. Germline-derived CDR1 and CDR2 are SQVTM and ANQGSEA. In DNA, the CDR3 is TGCAGCGGGGCCAGGACAGGGTCTTCCTACGAGCAGTACTTC. This sequence encodes CSGARTGSSYEQYF.

This chain uses TRBV6-5 with TRBJ1-5; TRBD1 matches 10 bases. This CDR3 has 14 residues. CDR1 is MNHEY, CDR2 SVGAGI, per germline. J lost 4 bases, V lost 6 bases, and 3 bases had no gene match. The CDR3: CASRGTGVNQPQHF. Written as DNA, the CDR3 is TGTGCCAGCAGGGGGACAGGGGTGAATCAGCCCCAGCATTTT.

J is TRBJ2-7 and V is TRBV11-3; TRBD2 aligns across 9 bases. Unmatched junction bases numbered 5, after V lost 3 bases and J lost 2 bases. CDR3 size: 15 residues. Per the germline V gene, CDR1 is SGHNT and CDR2 is YENEEA. The CDR3 coding sequence is TGTGCCAGCAGCTTTGGCGGGGGGGCGCCCTACGAGCAGTACTTC. Translation gives CASSFGGGAPYEQYF.

The J gene is TRBJ2-5, the V gene TRBV15, with D maybe TRBD1 (6 bases). Germline V gives CDR1 LNHNV, CDR2 YYDKDF (reference sequence). Trimming removed 0 bases from V and 7 bases from J, with 18 bases in between. The CDR3 is made up of 16 amino acids. CDR3 region: CATSRDLIAGAGTQYF. The CDR3 bases are TGTGCCACCAGCAGAGATCTGATCGCAGGGGCGGGGACCCAGTACTTC.

The chain uses TRBV2 and TRBJ1-4; maybe TRBD1 (6 bases). CDR1 is SNHLY and CDR2 is FYNNEI in the germline V gene. The CDR3 consists of 13 residues. The V end was cut by 4 bases, the J end by 7 bases, with 10 bases between. The CDR3 DNA reads TGTGCCAGCAGTGCCGGGACAACTGAAAAACTGTTTTTT. This sequence encodes CASSAGTTEKLFF. Full variable domain (outside the CDR3, taken from reference TRBV2 and TRBJ1-4): EPEVTQTPSHQVTQMGQEVILRCVPISNHLYFYWYRQILGQKVEFLVSFYNNEISEKSEIFDDQFSVERPDGSNFTLKIRSTKLEDSAMYFCASSAGTTEKLFFGSGTQLSVL.